These T cell receptor beta chains were read from a single sample in a study of blood T cell repertoires in COVID-19. This table comes from immunoSEQ multiplex PCR, and its TCRdb copy is limited to in-frame clones, with some not included. This table holds over 130,000 clones, 84% found once. The specimen sequenced was peripheral blood. These receptors were collected from a woman aged 55-69 years with acute or convalescent COVID-19. CDR3s include the opening cysteine and the closing phenylalanine or tryptophan. Each record gives: CDR3 length, J gene, V gene, D gene, clone size, CDR3 DNA, CDR3 protein. D genes are given only for firm matches. Where a row states a size, it is once, few, many or the class of an expanded clone; other rows omit it.

cdr3_length: 15; j_call: TRBJ2-7; v_call: TRBV7-2; d_call: TRBD2; clone_size: .; cdr3_nt: TGTGCCAGCAGCTTATACCCGGGACTAGCGGGCGAGCAGTACTTC; cdr3_aa: CASSLYPGLAGEQYF
cdr3_length: 12; j_call: TRBJ2-3; v_call: TRBV27; d_call: .; clone_size: .; cdr3_nt: TGTGCCAGCAGTCCTAACACAGATACGCAGTATTTT; cdr3_aa: CASSPNTDTQYF
cdr3_length: 15; j_call: TRBJ1-6; v_call: TRBV6-5; d_call: .; clone_size: .; cdr3_nt: TGTGCCAGCAGCCGGGACACGGACTATAATTCACCCCTCCACTTT; cdr3_aa: CASSRDTDYNSPLHF
cdr3_length: 15; j_call: TRBJ2-7; v_call: TRBV7-8; d_call: .; clone_size: .; cdr3_nt: TGTGCCAGCAGCTTAGATGTCAGGCGAGTTTACGAGCAGTACTTC; cdr3_aa: CASSLDVRRVYEQYF
cdr3_length: 18; j_call: TRBJ1-1; v_call: TRBV21-1; d_call: .; clone_size: .; cdr3_nt: TGTGCCAGCAGCTCACGGGGGGGCTCTCCTCAACCGGGCACTGAAGCTTTCTTT; cdr3_aa: CASSSRGGSPQPGTEAFF
cdr3_length: 13; j_call: TRBJ2-3; v_call: TRBV12-3/TRBV12-4; d_call: .; clone_size: .; cdr3_nt: TGTGCCAGCAGTCGATTACTAGTTGATACGCAGTATTTT; cdr3_aa: CASSRLLVDTQYF
cdr3_length: 15; j_call: TRBJ2-7; v_call: TRBV4-1; d_call: .; clone_size: .; cdr3_nt: TGCGCCAGCAGCCAAGCTCCCGACAGTACCTACGAGCAGTACTTC; cdr3_aa: CASSQAPDSTYEQYF
cdr3_length: 13; j_call: TRBJ2-1; v_call: TRBV27; d_call: .; clone_size: .; cdr3_nt: TGTGCCAGCAGTGGGACGACTAGTCATGAGCAGTTCTTC; cdr3_aa: CASSGTTSHEQFF
cdr3_length: 14; j_call: TRBJ1-6; v_call: TRBV7-9; d_call: .; clone_size: .; cdr3_nt: TGTGCCAGCAGCTTGGAGCAGTTTTATTCACCCCTCCACTTT; cdr3_aa: CASSLEQFYSPLHF
cdr3_length: 15; j_call: TRBJ1-3; v_call: TRBV2; d_call: TRBD1; clone_size: .; cdr3_nt: TGTGCCAGCAGTGATCAGGGGGCGAAAGGAAACACCATATATTTT; cdr3_aa: CASSDQGAKGNTIYF
cdr3_length: 14; j_call: TRBJ1-5; v_call: TRBV5-3; d_call: .; clone_size: .; cdr3_nt: TGTGCCAGAACGAGGCGTGAGGTTGATCAGCCCCAGCATTTT; cdr3_aa: CARTRREVDQPQHF
cdr3_length: 14; j_call: TRBJ1-5; v_call: TRBV12-5; d_call: .; clone_size: .; cdr3_nt: TGTGCTAGTGGTTTGCCGGGGGGATGGCAGCCCCAGCATTTT; cdr3_aa: CASGLPGGWQPQHF
cdr3_length: 11; j_call: TRBJ2-3; v_call: TRBV10-1; d_call: .; clone_size: .; cdr3_nt: TGCGCCAGCAGCGCCGGAGATACGCAGTATTTT; cdr3_aa: CASSAGDTQYF
cdr3_length: 15; j_call: TRBJ1-6; v_call: TRBV7-9; d_call: .; clone_size: .; cdr3_nt: TGTGCCAGCACCGAGCTAGGGGGTTCGAATTCACCCCTCCACTTT; cdr3_aa: CASTELGGSNSPLHF
cdr3_length: 14; j_call: TRBJ1-2; v_call: TRBV13; d_call: TRBD1; clone_size: .; cdr3_nt: TGTGCCAGCAGCCCGGACAGGGGAATGTATGGCTACACCTTC; cdr3_aa: CASSPDRGMYGYTF
cdr3_length: 15; j_call: TRBJ1-3; v_call: TRBV9; d_call: .; clone_size: few; cdr3_nt: TGTGCCAGCAGCTTCGGGAGAGGCTCTGGAAACACCATATATTTT; cdr3_aa: CASSFGRGSGNTIYF
cdr3_length: 15; j_call: TRBJ1-1; v_call: TRBV30; d_call: TRBD1; clone_size: .; cdr3_nt: TGTGCCTGGAGTCCGATGTGGGACAGGGATTTCGGAGCTTTCTTT; cdr3_aa: CAWSPMWDRDFGAFF
cdr3_length: 14; j_call: TRBJ1-1; v_call: TRBV10-3; d_call: .; clone_size: .; cdr3_nt: TGTGCCATCAGTGCAGGGATCATGAACACTGAAGCTTTCTTT; cdr3_aa: CAISAGIMNTEAFF
cdr3_length: 13; j_call: TRBJ2-7; v_call: TRBV11-3; d_call: TRBD1; clone_size: .; cdr3_nt: TGTGCCAGCAGTCGGGACAGCTCCTACGAGCAGTACTTC; cdr3_aa: CASSRDSSYEQYF
cdr3_length: 14; j_call: TRBJ2-2; v_call: TRBV18; d_call: .; clone_size: .; cdr3_nt: TGTGCCAGCTCACCTCCCCGTAACACCGGGGAGCTGTTTTTT; cdr3_aa: CASSPPRNTGELFF
cdr3_length: 12; j_call: TRBJ2-4; v_call: TRBV6-6; d_call: .; clone_size: .; cdr3_nt: TGTGCCAGCCTGGACAGACAAAACATTCAGTACTTC; cdr3_aa: CASLDRQNIQYF
cdr3_length: 20; j_call: TRBJ2-3; v_call: TRBV23-1; d_call: .; clone_size: .; cdr3_nt: TGCGCCAGCAGTGCTATTCCCACTACTTTTCGACAGACACACACAGATACGCAGTATTTT; cdr3_aa: CASSAIPTTFRQTHTDTQYF
cdr3_length: 14; j_call: TRBJ2-2; v_call: TRBV10-1; d_call: TRBD1; clone_size: .; cdr3_nt: TGCGCCAGCAGCCCAGACAGGGCGAGCGGGGAGCTGTTTTTT; cdr3_aa: CASSPDRASGELFF
cdr3_length: 16; j_call: TRBJ1-6; v_call: TRBV4-3; d_call: .; clone_size: .; cdr3_nt: TGCGCCAGCAGCCCCCAGGGAAGCTCCTATAATTCACCCCTCCACTTT; cdr3_aa: CASSPQGSSYNSPLHF
cdr3_length: 15; j_call: TRBJ2-4; v_call: TRBV28; d_call: TRBD2; clone_size: .; cdr3_nt: TGTGCCAGCAGTTTACGGGGGGGAGCCAAAAACATTCAGTACTTC; cdr3_aa: CASSLRGGAKNIQYF
cdr3_length: 15; j_call: TRBJ2-1; v_call: TRBV6-5; d_call: TRBD2; clone_size: .; cdr3_nt: TGTGCCAGCAGTTTAGGGACTAGCGCTACCTTTGAGCAGTTCTTC; cdr3_aa: CASSLGTSATFEQFF
cdr3_length: 12; j_call: TRBJ2-3; v_call: TRBV5-6; d_call: .; clone_size: .; cdr3_nt: TGTGCCAGCAGCTTAGGGGGAGATACGCAGTATTTT; cdr3_aa: CASSLGGDTQYF
cdr3_length: 16; j_call: TRBJ2-7; v_call: TRBV19; d_call: .; clone_size: .; cdr3_nt: TGTGCCAGTAGTACCTACACGAGACTAGACCCCTACGAGCAGTACTTC; cdr3_aa: CASSTYTRLDPYEQYF
cdr3_length: 16; j_call: TRBJ2-5; v_call: TRBV29-1; d_call: TRBD2; clone_size: .; cdr3_nt: TGCAGCGTTGGACCGGGACTAGCGGGAGGGGGGGAGACCCAGTACTTC; cdr3_aa: CSVGPGLAGGGETQYF
cdr3_length: 12; j_call: TRBJ1-4; v_call: TRBV25-1; d_call: .; clone_size: .; cdr3_nt: TGTGCCAGCAGGCTATCGGGAGAAAAACTGTTTTTT; cdr3_aa: CASRLSGEKLFF
cdr3_length: 14; j_call: TRBJ1-5; v_call: TRBV6-2/TRBV6-3; d_call: .; clone_size: .; cdr3_nt: TGTGCCAGCAGCGAAGGACAGATAAGTCAGCCCCAGCATTTT; cdr3_aa: CASSEGQISQPQHF
cdr3_length: 12; j_call: TRBJ2-3; v_call: TRBV12-3/TRBV12-4; d_call: TRBD2; clone_size: .; cdr3_nt: TGTGCCAGCTTGGGGGGGACAGATACGCAGTATTTT; cdr3_aa: CASLGGTDTQYF
cdr3_length: 14; j_call: TRBJ2-3; v_call: TRBV11-3; d_call: TRBD2; clone_size: .; cdr3_nt: TGTGCCAGCAACAGCGGGATAGGGACAGATACGCAGTATTTT; cdr3_aa: CASNSGIGTDTQYF
cdr3_length: 17; j_call: TRBJ2-7; v_call: TRBV11-2; d_call: TRBD2; clone_size: .; cdr3_nt: TGTGCCAGCAGCTTAGAACTAGCGGGAGGGCCGAACTACGAGCAGTACTTC; cdr3_aa: CASSLELAGGPNYEQYF
cdr3_length: 18; j_call: TRBJ2-1; v_call: TRBV28; d_call: TRBD1; clone_size: .; cdr3_nt: TGTGCCAGCAGTTTAGTTTCAGGGGGTCGGTGGCCGTACAATGAGCAGTTCTTC; cdr3_aa: CASSLVSGGRWPYNEQFF
cdr3_length: 14; j_call: TRBJ2-7; v_call: TRBV3-1/TRBV3-2; d_call: TRBD2; clone_size: once; cdr3_nt: TGTGCCAGCAGCCAAGTGGCTAGCGGCTACGAGCAGTACTTC; cdr3_aa: CASSQVASGYEQYF
cdr3_length: 14; j_call: TRBJ1-2; v_call: TRBV27; d_call: TRBD1; clone_size: .; cdr3_nt: TGTGCCAGCAGTTTTACAGGGGGTTGGTATGGCTACACCTTC; cdr3_aa: CASSFTGGWYGYTF
cdr3_length: 18; j_call: TRBJ2-7; v_call: TRBV27; d_call: TRBD2; clone_size: .; cdr3_nt: TGTGCCAGCAGTGTACTTGGACTAGCGGGAGGGCCTGGTACCGAGCAGTACTTC; cdr3_aa: CASSVLGLAGGPGTEQYF
cdr3_length: 15; j_call: TRBJ2-3; v_call: TRBV13; d_call: .; clone_size: .; cdr3_nt: TGTGCCAGCAGGTCATCGGGGGTGGGGAAAGATACGCAGTATTTT; cdr3_aa: CASRSSGVGKDTQYF
cdr3_length: 15; j_call: TRBJ2-7; v_call: TRBV28; d_call: .; clone_size: few; cdr3_nt: TGTGCCAGCAGTTCCCGGGGGGCTCCTCCCTACGAGCAGTACTTC; cdr3_aa: CASSSRGAPPYEQYF
cdr3_length: 16; j_call: TRBJ2-5; v_call: TRBV9; d_call: .; clone_size: .; cdr3_nt: TGTGCCAGCAGCGCTCATCTCCCAGGGATCCAAGAGACCCAGTACTTC; cdr3_aa: CASSAHLPGIQETQYF
cdr3_length: 16; j_call: TRBJ1-5; v_call: TRBV24-1; d_call: .; clone_size: .; cdr3_nt: TGTGCCACCAGTGATGGCCGGGAAGCGAGCAATCAGCCCCAGCATTTT; cdr3_aa: CATSDGREASNQPQHF
cdr3_length: 16; j_call: TRBJ2-5; v_call: TRBV24-1; d_call: .; clone_size: .; cdr3_nt: TGTGCCACCAGTGATTTTGGGCATCTACGGGGAGAGACCCAGTACTTC; cdr3_aa: CATSDFGHLRGETQYF
cdr3_length: 14; j_call: TRBJ2-3; v_call: TRBV5-1; d_call: .; clone_size: .; cdr3_nt: TGCGCCAGCAGCTCGTATGTAAGCACAGATACGCAGTATTTT; cdr3_aa: CASSSYVSTDTQYF
cdr3_length: 19; j_call: TRBJ2-7; v_call: TRBV7-3; d_call: .; clone_size: .; cdr3_nt: TGTGCCAGCAGCTTATGCTATCCAAGGACACCACCGAAGTTCCACGAGCAGTACTTC; cdr3_aa: CASSLCYPRTPPKFHEQYF
cdr3_length: 12; j_call: TRBJ1-6; v_call: TRBV12-3/TRBV12-4; d_call: TRBD1; clone_size: .; cdr3_nt: TGTGCCACCGGGACAGGTTATTCACCCCTCCACTTT; cdr3_aa: CATGTGYSPLHF
cdr3_length: 15; j_call: TRBJ2-7; v_call: TRBV27; d_call: TRBD2; clone_size: once; cdr3_nt: TGTGCCAGCAGTCCCCGGACTAGCCCTAGTATGGAGCAGTACTTC; cdr3_aa: CASSPRTSPSMEQYF
cdr3_length: 14; j_call: TRBJ1-1; v_call: TRBV6-5; d_call: .; clone_size: .; cdr3_nt: TGTGCCAGCACCACAGGGTCCCGGAACACTGAAGCTTTCTTT; cdr3_aa: CASTTGSRNTEAFF
cdr3_length: 16; j_call: TRBJ2-1; v_call: TRBV9; d_call: .; clone_size: .; cdr3_nt: TGTGCCAGCAGCCCTGCCAAGGGGGTCTCCTACAATGAGCAGTTCTTC; cdr3_aa: CASSPAKGVSYNEQFF
cdr3_length: 15; j_call: TRBJ1-3; v_call: TRBV7-3; d_call: .; clone_size: .; cdr3_nt: TGTGCCAGCAGCTTAGGCGGGGAGGCAGGAAACACCATATATTTT; cdr3_aa: CASSLGGEAGNTIYF